This T cell receptor beta chain was captured in a study of blood T cells in healthy people across ages. Trimming shortened V by 4 bases and J by 0 bases, and 9 bases separated the two germline ends. The CDR3 is 13 residues long. The germline gives CDR1 SQVTM, CDR2 ANQGSEA. The use of a sample-barcoded 5' primer and a J-beta primer mix characterized a second PCR of roughly 6 to 11 cycles. TCRdb re-called the 5' RACE reads with MiXCR, one entry per CDR3 protein. The sample contains 1.6 million or so distinct CDR3 sequences, 30% to 35% of which appear only once. No fewer than 5.5 micrograms of total RNA were isolated from every sample.

The chain uses TRBV29-1 and TRBJ1-1, with D maybe TRBD1 (5 bases). This sequence originates from a young woman in good health. The sequenced material came from blood. The CDR3, as DNA: TGCAGCGTTGCCCTAGGGGTGAACACTGAAGCTTTCTTT. Translated, it gives CSVALGVNTEAFF.